A single sample is the source of the 20 T cell receptor beta chains below, sequenced in a study of blood T cell repertoires in COVID-19. Only in-frame clones appear in the TCRdb table, and some are missing; sequencing was by immunoSEQ multiplex PCR. The data show 150,000 to 200,000 clones, under 90% seen once. The sample taken for sequencing was peripheral blood. The receptors were gathered from an elderly woman with active or convalescent COVID-19.

This CDR3 reads CASSATSGYTDTQYF. In nucleotides, the CDR3 is TGTGCCAGCAGCGCGACCTCAGGGTACACAGATACGCAGTATTTT. This chain uses TRBV9 with TRBJ2-3, with a possible D match to TRBD1 (5 bases). CDR1 and CDR2 from the germline V gene are SGDLS and YYNGEE. V dropped 3 bases and J dropped 2 bases, with 13 bases sitting between them. The CDR3 totals 15 residues.

As DNA, the CDR3 is TGTGCCAGCAGTGAAACGGGACAGTCCTACGAGCAGTACTTC. It codes for CASSETGQSYEQYF. This chain connects TRBV2 to TRBJ2-7; 7 nucleotides agree with TRBD1. J was trimmed by 1 base and V by 2 bases; bases with no gene match: 2. Per the germline V gene, CDR1 is SNHLY and CDR2 is FYNNEI. This CDR3 contains 14 residues.

The chain employs TRBV19 and TRBJ2-1; 12 bases are a match to TRBD1. This CDR3 has 15 amino acids. The germline CDR1 and CDR2 sequences are LNHDA and SQIVND (reference sequence). V lost 3 bases to trimming and J lost 8 bases; unmatched junction nucleotides: 5. CDR3 bases: TGTGCCAGTAGTATGGGACAGGGGGCTTTGGATGAGCAGTTCTTC. It codes for CASSMGQGALDEQFF.

This rearrangement joins TRBV5-4 to TRBJ2-1; 10 bases match TRBD2. Germline assignment: CDR1 SGHNT and CDR2 YYREEE (reference sequence). J gave up 9 bases and V 4 bases, and 10 bases lay outside the gene matches. The CDR3 contains 15 residues. The CDR3 loop reads CASSVGLARRVEQFF. The CDR3 DNA sequence: TGTGCCAGCAGCGTGGGACTAGCGCGAAGGGTTGAGCAGTTCTTC.

The DNA of the CDR3 is TGCGCCAGCAGTGAGGGCCATTGGGAGCAGTTCTTC. This encodes CASSEGHWEQFF. The chain links TRBV10-2 to TRBJ2-1; D is unclear. This CDR3 comprises 12 residues. CDR1 is WSHSY and CDR2 is SAAADI in the germline V gene. V was clipped by 2 bases and J by 10 bases, with 9 bases between them.

CDR3 amino acids: CASSLAETQYF. For the CDR3, the DNA is TGTGCCAGCAGTCTAGCCGAGACCCAGTACTTC. The chain carries TRBV3-1 (or the pseudogene TRBV3-2) and TRBJ2-5; D perhaps matches TRBD2 (5 bases). CDR3 size: 11 residues. Germline CDR1 reads LGHDT; CDR2 reads YNNKEL (reference sequence). Trimming cost V 6 bases and J 5 bases, with 7 bases left between them.

The V and J genes are TRBV28 and TRBJ1-3, with D perhaps TRBD1 (6 bases). This CDR3 is built from 14 residues. Germline CDR1 MDHEN, CDR2 SYDVKM. The V end lost 6 bases, the J end lost 7 bases, and 16 bases lay between the germline ends. The CDR3 DNA is TGTGCCAGCAGCTTCGAAAGGGGGGGTAACACCATATATTTT. It codes for CASSFERGGNTIYF.

This sequence joins TRBV2 and TRBJ2-2, with TRBD1 matching over 10 bases. This CDR3 contains 20 residues. With 4 bases clipped from V and 1 base from J, the junction kept 15 bases outside the gene matches. Germline V gene data show CDR1 as SNHLY and CDR2 as FYNNEI. The CDR3 sequence: CASSGTIFGTGALNTGELFF. The CDR3 nucleotides read TGTGCCAGCAGTGGCACAATATTTGGGACAGGGGCCTTGAACACCGGGGAGCTGTTTTTT.

V is TRBV5-1 and J is TRBJ2-1, with a possible D match to TRBD2 (5 bases). The V gene lost 5 bases and the J gene lost 5 bases, with 17 bases spanning the gap. Germline lookup yields CDR1 SGHRS and CDR2 YFSETQ. The CDR3 has 15 amino acids. The CDR3 nucleotides are TGCGCCAGCAGTTACGGGGATCTAGCCGACAATGAGCAGTTCTTC. This encodes CASSYGDLADNEQFF. The variable domain in full, completed from reference TRBV5-1 and TRBJ2-1, reads KAGVTQTPRYLIKTRGQQVTLSCSPISGHRSVSWYQQTPGQGLQFLFEYFSETQRNKGNFPGRFSGRQFSNSRSEMNVSTLELGDSALYLCASSYGDLADNEQFFGPGTRLTVL.

This chain connects TRBV2 to TRBJ1-3, with D possibly being TRBD1 (5 bases). Germline-derived CDR1 and CDR2 are SNHLY and FYNNEI. V was clipped by 4 bases and J by 0 bases, with 7 bases between them. The CDR3 loop spans 14 amino acids. CDR3 residues: CASSGRVSGNTIYF. The CDR3 nucleotides read TGTGCCAGCAGTGGCAGGGTCTCTGGAAACACCATATATTTT.

The V gene is TRBV4-2, the J gene TRBJ2-3; 10 nucleotides align to TRBD2. The CDR3 covers 13 residues. After removal of 1 base from V and 9 bases from J, the junction contained 1 base not matched to a gene. Germline V gives CDR1 LGHNA, CDR2 YNFKEQ. The CDR3 DNA is TGTGCCAGCAGCCAAGTGACTAGCGGGACGCAGTATTTT. This gives the protein CASSQVTSGTQYF.

This clone was counted a few times. The CDR3 loop reads CASRPRFPDNEQFF. In DNA form, the CDR3 reads TGTGCCAGCAGACCGAGATTCCCTGACAATGAGCAGTTCTTC. The chain carries TRBV27 and TRBJ2-1; no clear D gene. Germline V gives CDR1 MNHEY, CDR2 SMNVEV (reference sequence). The V end was cut by 6 bases, the J end by 5 bases, with 14 bases between. The CDR3 length is 14 residues.

In this sample, this clone turned up once. The CDR3 bases are TGTGCCAGCAGCCAAGATAAGGGGCGGTTAGTTGGTGGCTACACCTTC. Translating it yields CASSQDKGRLVGGYTF. V gene TRBV4-2 combines with J gene TRBJ1-2; TRBD1 might be the D (5 bases). This CDR3 comprises 16 residues. The germline V gene encodes CDR1 LGHNA and CDR2 YNFKEQ. Trimming shortened V by 0 bases and J by 7 bases, and 18 bases separated the two germline ends.

CDR3 sequence reads: CASTQGRSGANVLTF. The CDR3 bases are TGTGCCAGCACACAGGGTAGATCTGGGGCCAACGTCCTGACTTTC. The rearrangement links TRBV2 to TRBJ2-6; D perhaps matches TRBD1 (6 bases). The germline V gene has CDR1 SNHLY and CDR2 FYNNEI. V was pared by 7 bases and J by 1 base, with 11 bases between. This CDR3 spans 15 amino acids.

The chain is built from TRBV5-1 and TRBJ2-7, with D tentatively TRBD2 (6 bases). This CDR3 is 17 amino acids long. With 6 bases removed from V and 5 bases from J, the gap between germline ends came to 27 bases. Germline V gene sequence: CDR1 SGHRS, CDR2 YFSETQ. The CDR3 loop reads CASTPRSGDLQPNEQYF. CDR3 DNA: TGCGCCAGCACCCCGCGTTCCGGGGACTTACAACCTAACGAGCAGTACTTC. Together with reference TRBV5-1 and TRBJ2-7, the CDR3 gives the full variable domain: KAGVTQTPRYLIKTRGQQVTLSCSPISGHRSVSWYQQTPGQGLQFLFEYFSETQRNKGNFPGRFSGRQFSNSRSEMNVSTLELGDSALYLCASTPRSGDLQPNEQYFGPGTRLTVT.

The V gene is TRBV30, the J gene TRBJ1-3; D unresolved. In germline, CDR1 is GTSNPN, CDR2 SVGIG (reference sequence). The length of the CDR3 is 11 residues. Trimming took off 4 bases at V and 3 bases at J, with 4 bases between the two ends. In nucleotides, the CDR3 is TGTGCCTGGACCAGTGGAAACACCATATATTTT. It yields the protein CAWTSGNTIYF.

This clone was observed a single time. The chain couples TRBV5-1 to TRBJ2-2; D remains ambiguous. The V gene lost 0 bases and the J gene lost 2 bases, with 8 bases spanning the gap. The CDR3 is 15 amino acids. CDR1 SGHRS and CDR2 YFSETQ come from the germline V gene. The chain's CDR3 is CASSLAEANTGELFF. DNA of the CDR3: TGCGCCAGCAGCTTGGCCGAGGCAAACACCGGGGAGCTGTTTTTT.

The chain links TRBV7-3 to TRBJ1-3, with D possibly TRBD1 on 5 matching bases. V was cut by 5 bases and J by 0 bases, with 11 bases left in between. This CDR3 is built from 15 residues. Germline V gene data show CDR1 as SGHTA and CDR2 as FQGTGA. This chain's CDR3 is CASSAQDSSGNTIYF. The CDR3 bases are TGTGCCAGCAGCGCACAGGATTCCTCTGGAAACACCATATATTTT.

V usage is TRBV3-1 (or the pseudogene TRBV3-2) and J usage is TRBJ1-2, with TRBD1 identical over 7 bases. V lost 2 bases to trimming and J lost 3 bases; unmatched junction nucleotides: 6. Germline CDR1 is LGHDT and CDR2 is YNNKEL (reference sequence). CDR3 length equals 15 residues. The CDR3 here is CASSQTWTGDYGYTF. CDR3 sequence (DNA): TGTGCCAGCAGCCAAACATGGACAGGTGACTATGGCTACACCTTC.

V is TRBV7-8 and J is TRBJ1-1; 7 positions match TRBD1. The V gene's germline CDR1 is SGHVS and CDR2 FQNEAQ. The CDR3 has 13 residues. V was clipped by 6 bases and J by 4 bases; unmatched bases: 5. CDR3 coding DNA: TGTGCCAGCAGGTCGACAGGGTTCACTGAAGCTTTCTTT. Protein sequence: CASRSTGFTEAFF.